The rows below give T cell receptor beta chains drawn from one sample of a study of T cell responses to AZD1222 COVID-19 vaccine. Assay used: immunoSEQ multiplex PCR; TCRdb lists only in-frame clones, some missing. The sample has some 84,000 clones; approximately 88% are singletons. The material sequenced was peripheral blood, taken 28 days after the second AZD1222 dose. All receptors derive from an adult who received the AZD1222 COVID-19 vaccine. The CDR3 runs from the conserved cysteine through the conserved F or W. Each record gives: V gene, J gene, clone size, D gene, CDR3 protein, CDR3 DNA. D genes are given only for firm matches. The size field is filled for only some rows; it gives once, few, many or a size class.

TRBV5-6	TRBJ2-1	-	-	CASSTQGNWDEQFF	TGTGCCAGCAGCACCCAGGGGAATTGGGATGAGCAGTTCTTC
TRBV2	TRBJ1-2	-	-	CASRIPNYGYTF	TGTGCCAGCAGGATACCCAACTATGGCTACACCTTC
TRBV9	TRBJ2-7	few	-	CASSVGPGTTYEQYF	TGTGCCAGCAGCGTAGGTCCAGGGACGACCTACGAGCAGTACTTC
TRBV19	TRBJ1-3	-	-	CASRDMSSGNTIYF	TGTGCCAGTCGGGACATGAGCTCTGGAAACACCATATATTTT
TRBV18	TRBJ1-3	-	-	CASSPVGGGLPGNTIYF	TGTGCCAGCTCACCAGTAGGTGGGGGCCTGCCGGGAAACACCATATATTTT
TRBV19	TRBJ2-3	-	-	CASSPSTDTQYF	TGTGCCAGTAGCCCGTCAACAGATACGCAGTATTTT
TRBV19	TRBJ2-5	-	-	CASSIWSSAQETQYF	TGTGCCAGTAGTATTTGGTCTAGCGCCCAAGAGACCCAGTACTTC
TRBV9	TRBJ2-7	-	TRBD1	CASSGGQGASTYEQYF	TGTGCCAGCAGCGGGGGACAGGGGGCGAGTACCTACGAGCAGTACTTC
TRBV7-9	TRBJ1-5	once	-	CASSSGEGYSNQPQHF	TGTGCCAGCAGCTCGGGGGAGGGATATAGCAATCAGCCCCAGCATTTT
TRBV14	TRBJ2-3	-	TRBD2	CASSQRLAGGRDTQYF	TGTGCCAGCAGCCAACGTCTAGCGGGGGGCCGAGATACGCAGTATTTT
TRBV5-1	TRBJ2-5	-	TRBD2	CASIELAGGQETQYF	TGCGCCAGCATCGAACTAGCGGGGGGCCAAGAAACCCAGTACTTC
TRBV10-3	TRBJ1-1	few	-	CAINQAGATEAFF	TGTGCCATCAACCAAGCAGGGGCCACTGAAGCTTTCTTT
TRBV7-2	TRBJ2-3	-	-	CASSTPAGRLDTQYF	TGTGCCAGCAGCACCCCCGCAGGGAGACTCGATACGCAGTATTTT
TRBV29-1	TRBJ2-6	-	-	CSVDGESGANVLTF	TGCAGCGTTGACGGGGAGTCGGGGGCCAACGTCCTGACTTTC
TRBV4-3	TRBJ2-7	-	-	CASSQEPVSTYEQYF	TGCGCCAGCAGCCAAGAACCCGTTAGTACCTACGAGCAGTACTTC
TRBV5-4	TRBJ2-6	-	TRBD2	CASSLGGRGASGANVLTF	TGTGCCAGCAGCTTGGGCGGGCGGGGGGCCTCTGGGGCCAACGTCCTGACTTTC
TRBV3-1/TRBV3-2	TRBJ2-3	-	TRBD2	CASSQDLDGGATPDTQYF	TGTGCCAGCAGCCAAGATTTGGACGGGGGGGCAACCCCAGATACGCAGTATTTT
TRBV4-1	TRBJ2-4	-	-	CASSQVQDIQYF	TGCGCCAGCAGCCAAGTCCAGGACATTCAGTACTTC
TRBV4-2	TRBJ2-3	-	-	CASSISVLSTDTQYF	TGTGCCAGCAGCATTAGCGTTTTGAGCACAGATACGCAGTATTTT
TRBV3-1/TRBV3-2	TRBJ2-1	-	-	CASSQGWIGEQFF	TGTGCCAGCAGCCAGGGATGGATCGGGGAGCAGTTCTTC
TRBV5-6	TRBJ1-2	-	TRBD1	CASSTTGDRGPYGYTF	TGTGCCAGCAGTACGACCGGGGACAGGGGTCCTTATGGCTACACCTTC
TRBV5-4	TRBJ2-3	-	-	CASSSSSTDTQYF	TGTGCCAGCAGCTCGTCTAGCACAGATACGCAGTATTTT
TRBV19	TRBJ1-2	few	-	CASTSVRAQDWNYGYTF	TGTGCCAGTACATCCGTCCGGGCCCAAGATTGGAACTATGGCTACACCTTC
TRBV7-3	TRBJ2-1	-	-	CASSLIGSDDSNNEQFF	TGTGCCAGCAGCTTAATCGGTAGCGACGACAGCAACAATGAGCAGTTCTTC
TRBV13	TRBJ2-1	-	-	CASSLDVAGNNEQFF	TGTGCCAGCAGCTTAGATGTAGCAGGAAACAATGAGCAGTTCTTC
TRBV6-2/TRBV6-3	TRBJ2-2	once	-	CASSYRDRLTTGELFF	TGTGCCAGCAGTTACCGCGACAGGTTAACCACCGGGGAGCTGTTTTTT
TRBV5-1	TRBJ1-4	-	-	CASSSDPATNEKLFF	TGCGCCAGCAGCTCAGACCCCGCAACTAATGAAAAACTGTTTTTT
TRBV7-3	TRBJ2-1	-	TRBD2	CASSVGTSDYNEQFF	TGTGCCAGCAGCGTAGGGACTAGCGACTACAATGAGCAGTTCTTC
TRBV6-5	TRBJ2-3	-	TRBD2	CASSFSGGGASDTQYF	TGTGCCAGCAGTTTTTCCGGCGGGGGGGCCTCAGATACGCAGTATTTT
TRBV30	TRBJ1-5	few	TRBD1	CAWNRDRVQPQHF	TGTGCCTGGAACCGGGACAGGGTTCAGCCCCAGCATTTT
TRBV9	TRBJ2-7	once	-	CASSVATGVGEQYF	TGTGCCAGCAGCGTAGCTACCGGGGTGGGGGAGCAGTACTTC
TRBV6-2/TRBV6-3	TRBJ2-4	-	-	CASSYSRGSGAKNIQYF	TGTGCCAGCAGTTACTCGCGGGGATCGGGGGCCAAAAACATTCAGTACTTC
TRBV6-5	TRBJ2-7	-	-	CASSYLDRTYEQYF	TGTGCCAGCAGTTACCTCGACAGGACCTACGAGCAGTACTTC
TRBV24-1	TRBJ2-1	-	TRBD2	CATSDSSGGASNEQFF	TGTGCCACCAGTGATTCCAGCGGGGGGGCCTCGAATGAGCAGTTCTTC
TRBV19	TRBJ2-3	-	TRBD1	CASSRPGQGAFGDTQYF	TGTGCCAGTAGTAGACCGGGACAGGGGGCTTTTGGAGATACGCAGTATTTT
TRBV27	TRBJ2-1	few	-	CASSLARLNEQFF	TGTGCCAGCAGTTTGGCCAGACTCAATGAGCAGTTCTTC
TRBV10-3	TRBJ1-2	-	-	CAISEEANYGYTF	TGTGCCATCAGTGAGGAAGCTAACTATGGCTACACCTTC
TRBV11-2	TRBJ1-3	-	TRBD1	CASSPQGPQDTIYF	TGTGCCAGCAGTCCACAGGGGCCGCAGGACACCATATATTTT
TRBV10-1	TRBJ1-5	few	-	CASSESCGAGGRGNQPQHF	TGCGCCAGCAGTGAGTCTTGCGGAGCCGGGGGGCGCGGGAATCAGCCCCAGCATTTT
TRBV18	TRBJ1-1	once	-	CASSPLAVTPNTEAFF	TGTGCCAGCTCACCGCTGGCCGTGACACCGAACACTGAAGCTTTCTTT
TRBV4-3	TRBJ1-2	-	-	CASSQGPGQNYGYTF	TGCGCCAGCAGCCAAGGACCCGGGCAGAACTATGGCTACACCTTC
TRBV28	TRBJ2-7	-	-	CASSFAGTLSYEQYF	TGTGCCAGCAGTTTTGCGGGGACCCTATCCTACGAGCAGTACTTC
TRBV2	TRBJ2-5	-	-	CASSGRGETQYF	TGTGCCAGCAGTGGCAGAGGGGAGACCCAGTACTTC
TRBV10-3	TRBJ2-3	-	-	CAISEDSKYTDTQYF	TGTGCCATCAGTGAGGACAGTAAGTACACAGATACGCAGTATTTT
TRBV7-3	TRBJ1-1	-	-	CASSFGGNTEAFF	TGTGCCAGCAGCTTTGGGGGGAACACTGAAGCTTTCTTT
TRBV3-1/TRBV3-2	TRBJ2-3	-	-	CASSRRQRTDTQYF	TGTGCCAGCAGCCGCCGACAACGCACAGATACGCAGTATTTT
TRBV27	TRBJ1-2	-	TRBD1	CASSIRTGTGDGYTF	TGTGCCAGCAGTATCAGAACCGGGACAGGGGATGGCTACACCTTC
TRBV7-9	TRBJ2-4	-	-	CASSLTTGSDIQYF	TGTGCCAGCAGCTTAACCACAGGGAGTGACATTCAGTACTTC
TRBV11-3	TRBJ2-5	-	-	CASSLGGTGETQYF	TGTGCCAGCAGCTTAGGAGGGACGGGGGAGACCCAGTACTTC
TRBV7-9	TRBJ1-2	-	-	CASGGDDF	TGTGCCAGCGGCGGGGACGACTTC
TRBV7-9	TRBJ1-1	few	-	CASSSTATEAFF	TGTGCCAGCAGCTCCACAGCAACTGAAGCTTTCTTT
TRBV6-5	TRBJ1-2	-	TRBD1	CASSSTGNYGYTF	TGTGCCAGCAGTTCGACAGGGAACTATGGCTACACCTTC
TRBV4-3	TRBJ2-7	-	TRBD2	CASSPVASSGVYEQYF	TGCGCCAGCAGCCCAGTAGCCTCTAGCGGGGTGTACGAGCAGTACTTC
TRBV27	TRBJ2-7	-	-	CASFSASYEQYF	TGTGCCAGCTTTTCGGCCTCCTACGAGCAGTACTTC
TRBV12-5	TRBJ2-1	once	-	CASGLRGNEQFF	TGTGCTAGTGGTCTCAGAGGGAATGAGCAGTTCTTC
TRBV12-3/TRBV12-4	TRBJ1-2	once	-	CASSDVQFYGYTF	TGTGCCAGCAGCGACGTCCAGTTCTATGGCTACACCTTC
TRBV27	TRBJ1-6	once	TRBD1	CASSTRQGPNSPLHF	TGTGCCAGCAGTACGCGACAGGGGCCTAATTCACCCCTCCACTTT
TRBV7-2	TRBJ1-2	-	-	CASSLSAGNIHGYTF	TGTGCCAGCAGCTTATCGGCAGGAAACATCCATGGCTACACCTTC
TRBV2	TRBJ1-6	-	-	CASSQRTEGSPLHF	TGTGCCAGCAGCCAGCGGACAGAAGGTTCACCCCTCCACTTT
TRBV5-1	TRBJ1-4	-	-	CASSKISSPPVEKLFF	TGCGCCAGCAGCAAAATCTCGTCCCCACCGGTTGAAAAACTGTTTTTT